This T cell receptor beta chain stems from a study of T cell responses to AZD1222 COVID-19 vaccine. Findings of the study overall: At study baseline, merely over 5 AZD1222 recipients were seropositive. Dominant at 160-218 and 743-854, vaccine-associated CD4 TCRs also spanned spike. Donors were mostly white British, more females; clonal diversity possibly underestimated. After the peak T cell response, and only then, were repertoires sampled.

On this clone itself: The target antigen is unknown.

The CDR3 consists of 14 residues. Germline V gene lookup returns CDR1 LNHDA and CDR2 SQIVND (reference sequence). The V gene lost 2 bases and the J gene lost 8 bases, with 15 bases spanning the gap. Assay: immunoSEQ multiplex PCR; the TCRdb copy retains only in-frame clones and omits some. The sample holds about 140,000 clones; about 92% are singletons and the top ten take more than 0.85%. The chain carries TRBV19 and TRBJ1-2, with D perhaps matching TRBD1 (6 bases). The sample consisted of peripheral blood, taken on day 0 of MenACWY control vaccination. This TCR came from an adult in good health. The DNA for the CDR3 is TGTGCCAGTAGTATACCCGGGACACCGTTCGGCTACACCTTC. It is translated as CASSIPGTPFGYTF.